This entry lists 21 T cell receptor beta chains sequenced from one sample in a study of blood T cell repertoires in COVID-19. This table comes from immunoSEQ multiplex PCR, and its TCRdb copy is limited to in-frame clones, with some not included. The sample gives about 13,000 clones, 75% to 85% of which show up once; 34% is in the top ten. The sequencing sample was made of peripheral blood. These TCRs come from a human donor in a cohort sampled during active COVID-19.

This clone was seen only once. This chain connects TRBV2 to TRBJ2-1, with 7 bases lining up with TRBD1. From germline, CDR1 is SNHLY and CDR2 FYNNEI. The CDR3 has 13 residues. The trim removed 4 bases at V and 12 bases at J, leaving 9 bases unmatched. The chain's CDR3 is CASSGQGMLGQFF. In DNA form, the CDR3 reads TGTGCCAGCAGTGGACAGGGAATGCTTGGGCAGTTCTTC.

J is TRBJ1-2 and V is TRBV7-8; D is possibly TRBD1 (5 bases). CDR1 is SGHVS and CDR2 is FQNEAQ in the germline V gene. CDR3 size: 14 residues. Trimming took off 7 bases at V and 8 bases at J, with 20 bases between the two ends. CDR3 region: CASTKTEGREGYTF. CDR3 coding DNA: TGTGCCAGCACCAAAACGGAGGGGCGGGAAGGCTACACCTTC.

In its sample, this clone was seen once. Written as DNA, the CDR3 is TGTGCCAGCAGCTTGGGGGCTGCGTACGAGCAGTACTTC. Translating it yields CASSLGAAYEQYF. The chain recombines TRBV5-5 with TRBJ2-7; D gene unclear. The CDR3 totals 13 residues. The ends were cut back, 0 bases at V and 4 bases at J, with 8 bases in the middle. Germline CDR1 reads SGHKS; CDR2 reads YYEKEE (reference sequence).

The chain combines TRBV11-2 with TRBJ1-1; TRBD1 aligns across 8 bases. CDR3 length: 16 amino acids. The germline V gene has CDR1 SGHAT and CDR2 FQNNGV. V dropped 1 base and J dropped 1; count of bases not matched to a gene: 5. Written as DNA, the CDR3 is TGTGCCAGCAGCTTAGCGGGGACAGGACAGAACACTGAAGCTTTCTTT. It yields the protein CASSLAGTGQNTEAFF.

The genes are TRBV4-3 and TRBJ2-3; maybe TRBD2 (6 bases). Trimming left V 3 bases short and J 5 bases short, with 21 bases between. Germline V gene data show CDR1 as LGHNA and CDR2 as YSLEER. The CDR3 spans 17 residues. Written as DNA, the CDR3 is TGCGCCAGCAGCCACTCCCTCCCCGGAGGGATGGTAGATACGCAGTATTTT. Encoded protein: CASSHSLPGGMVDTQYF.

This chain connects TRBV28 to TRBJ2-2; TRBD2 might be the D (7 bases). With 5 bases removed from V and 5 bases from J, the gap between germline ends came to 21 bases. CDR1 is MDHEN, CDR2 SYDVKM, per germline. The CDR3 covers 17 residues. The CDR3: CASSSPPGGRGTGELFF. The CDR3 nucleotides read TGTGCCAGCAGTAGCCCCCCGGGGGGCAGAGGGACCGGGGAGCTGTTTTTT.

The V call is TRBV28, the J call TRBJ2-3; TRBD2 agrees at 13 bases. This CDR3 contains 15 residues. V was clipped by 7 bases and J by 3 bases; unmatched bases: 4. CDR1 is MDHEN, CDR2 SYDVKM, per germline. In DNA form, the CDR3 reads TGTGCCAGCAAAGGACTAGCGGGGGTGACAGATACGCAGTATTTT. Its protein product is CASKGLAGVTDTQYF.

The gene calls are TRBV6-5 and TRBJ1-2, with 7 bases aligning to TRBD1. The V and J ends lost 6 bases and 1 base, in that order; junction bases with no gene match: 5. Germline V gives CDR1 MNHEY, CDR2 SVGAGI. The CDR3 is 14 residues long. CDR3 coding DNA: TGTGCCAGCAGGTCGGGACAGAGTAACTATGGCTACACCTTC. Residues: CASRSGQSNYGYTF.

This rearrangement joins TRBV9 to TRBJ2-7, with D possibly matching TRBD1 (6 bases). There are 15 residues in the CDR3. Germline CDR1 and CDR2: SGDLS and YYNGEE. V lost 3 bases, J lost 0 bases, and 13 bases lay in between. CDR3 bases: TGTGCCAGCAGCGCGGGACACCGGTCCTCCTACGAGCAGTACTTC. This codes for CASSAGHRSSYEQYF. The whole variable domain, filled in from reference TRBV9 and TRBJ2-7, reads DSGVTQTPKHLITATGQRVTLRCSPRSGDLSVYWYQQSLDQGLQFLIQYYNGEERAKGNILERFSAQQFPDLHSELNLSSLELGDSALYFCASSAGHRSSYEQYFGPGTRLTVT.

A few counts support this clone. The chain has TRBV10-3 and TRBJ1-6; 7 nucleotides align to TRBD1. Per the germline V gene, CDR1 is ENHRY and CDR2 is SYGVKD. Losses at the gene ends were 5 bases for V and 7 bases for J; bases not matched to a gene: 5. This CDR3 spans 14 amino acids. CDR3 sequence (DNA): TGTGCCATCAGTCCTACAGGGGCAAATTCACCCCTCCACTTT. Translation gives CAISPTGANSPLHF.

This clone was counted between two and nine times. V usage is TRBV7-3 and J usage is TRBJ1-6, with D unresolved. CDR3 length: 15 amino acids. The V end was cut by 5 bases, the J end by 6 bases, with 14 bases between. In germline, CDR1 is SGHTA, CDR2 FQGTGA. The chain's CDR3 is CASSPSGQINSPLHF. CDR3 bases: TGTGCCAGCAGCCCTTCGGGTCAGATTAATTCACCCCTCCACTTT.

The rearrangement uses TRBV25-1 and TRBJ1-1; the D is unclear. CDR1 is MGHDK, CDR2 SYGVNS, per germline. Trimming stripped 3 bases from V and 5 bases from J, with 10 bases between. This CDR3 contains 13 residues. CDR3 in amino acids: CASSDSSWTEAFF. The CDR3 coding sequence is TGTGCCAGCAGTGATTCCAGTTGGACTGAAGCTTTCTTT.

The chain's CDR3 is CASTTQAISGNTIYF. CDR3 nucleotide sequence: TGTGCCAGTACTACTCAGGCCATCTCTGGAAACACCATATATTTT. The rearrangement links TRBV19 to TRBJ1-3; D is unclear. Germline CDR1 LNHDA, CDR2 SQIVND (reference sequence). CDR3 size: 15 residues. The V and J ends lost 7 bases and 0 bases respectively, with 13 bases between them.

This rearrangement joins TRBV11-2 to TRBJ2-5; D may be TRBD1 (5 bases). Germline values: CDR1 SGHAT, CDR2 FQNNGV. CDR3 size: 16 residues. Trimming removed 3 bases from V and 3 bases from J, with 17 bases in between. The CDR3 protein is CASSLGRVPRKETQYF. CDR3 DNA sequence: TGTGCCAGCAGCTTGGGGCGAGTCCCAAGAAAAGAGACCCAGTACTTC.

V is TRBV5-1 and J is TRBJ2-3; D possibly corresponds to TRBD2 (6 bases). V was trimmed by 2 bases and J by 6 bases, leaving 10 bases between them. The CDR3 extends over 13 amino acids. Germline CDR1 is SGHRS and CDR2 is YFSETQ. The CDR3 sequence is CASSFWGRDTQYF. The CDR3 DNA reads TGCGCCAGCAGCTTTTGGGGGAGGGATACGCAGTATTTT.

This chain uses TRBV7-9 with TRBJ2-5, with 11 nucleotides matching TRBD1. Germline CDR1 and CDR2: SEHNR and FQNEAQ (reference sequence). The length of the CDR3 is 15 residues. V was pared by 0 bases and J by 3 bases, with 0 bases of the junction left unmatched. The CDR3 sequence: CASSLAGQGEETQYF. Written as DNA, the CDR3 is TGTGCCAGCAGCTTAGCGGGACAGGGGGAAGAGACCCAGTACTTC.

This clone was observed a single time. J is TRBJ2-2 and V is TRBV7-8; D might be TRBD1 (6 bases). The V gene's germline CDR1 is SGHVS and CDR2 FQNEAQ. V was shortened by 4 bases and J by 7 bases, with 22 bases between the two germline ends. The CDR3 totals 17 residues. This CDR3 is CASSSWTVGRRIGELFF. As DNA, the CDR3 is TGTGCCAGCAGCTCCTGGACAGTGGGCAGGAGAATCGGGGAGCTGTTTTTT.

The chain uses TRBV7-8 and TRBJ1-4; the D is unclear. The CDR3 sequence is 15 residues long. Germline-derived CDR1 and CDR2 are SGHVS and FQNEAQ. Trimming took off 4 bases at V and 7 bases at J, with 16 bases between the two ends. CDR3 loop: CASSSKFGRGEKLFF. CDR3 coding DNA: TGTGCCAGCAGCTCCAAGTTTGGCCGTGGTGAAAAACTGTTTTTT. Full variable domain (outside the CDR3, taken from reference TRBV7-8 and TRBJ1-4): GAGVSQSPRYKVAKRGQDVALRCDPISGHVSLFWYQQALGQGPEFLTYFQNEAQLDKSGLPSDRFFAERPEGSVSTLKIQRTQQEDSAVYLCASSSKFGRGEKLFFGSGTQLSVL.

This clone has a single count. V usage is TRBV7-8 and J usage is TRBJ2-2; no firm D call. The CDR3 extends over 15 amino acids. The V gene lost 4 bases and the J gene lost 2 bases, with 11 bases spanning the gap. The germline gives CDR1 SGHVS, CDR2 FQNEAQ. The CDR3 sequence is CASSSNSLNTGELFF. The CDR3 DNA follows: TGTGCCAGCAGCTCAAACTCATTAAACACCGGGGAGCTGTTTTTT.

The chain couples TRBV5-8 to TRBJ1-5; D not certain. The CDR3 spans 14 residues. The V gene's germline CDR1 is SGHTS and CDR2 YDEGEE. Trimming stripped 3 bases from V and 6 bases from J, with 13 bases between. CDR3 bases: TGTGCCAGCAGCTCCCGCCAGTTGGCTCAGCCCCAGCATTTT. As protein: CASSSRQLAQPQHF.

V and J are TRBV6-2 or TRBV6-3 and TRBJ1-1; D ambiguous. The CDR3 has 13 residues. Germline CDR1 is MNHEY and CDR2 is SVGEGT. Trimming removed 5 bases at V and 2 bases at J, with 9 bases between. CDR3: CASSQFTNTEAFF. CDR3 DNA: TGTGCCAGCAGTCAGTTCACAAACACTGAAGCTTTCTTT.